This TCR beta chain was recovered during a study of T-cell memory formation after mild COVID-19. This CDR3 is 16 amino acids long. V shed 3 bases and J 2 bases; nucleotides not matched to a gene: 6. TCR alpha and TCR beta cDNA libraries carrying sample barcodes and UMIs were produced by 5'RACE using constant-segment primers. TCRdb ran MiXCR on the 5' RACE reads and lists one entry per CDR3 protein. The table includes approximately 450,000 distinct CDR3 sequences, about 18% detected once. The clonotype was recovered from an adult woman who had mild COVID-19 (a few samples of this study predate the infection). Cell type and time point are not known. The specimen was PBMCs or a T cell subset sorted from them (not recorded which). This chain links TRBV12-3 or TRBV12-4 with TRBJ2-1; 8 bases map to TRBD1. The CDR3, as DNA: TGTGCCAGCAGTTTCGCGGACAGGGTAACCTACAATGAGCAGTTCTTC. Translation gives CASSFADRVTYNEQFF.